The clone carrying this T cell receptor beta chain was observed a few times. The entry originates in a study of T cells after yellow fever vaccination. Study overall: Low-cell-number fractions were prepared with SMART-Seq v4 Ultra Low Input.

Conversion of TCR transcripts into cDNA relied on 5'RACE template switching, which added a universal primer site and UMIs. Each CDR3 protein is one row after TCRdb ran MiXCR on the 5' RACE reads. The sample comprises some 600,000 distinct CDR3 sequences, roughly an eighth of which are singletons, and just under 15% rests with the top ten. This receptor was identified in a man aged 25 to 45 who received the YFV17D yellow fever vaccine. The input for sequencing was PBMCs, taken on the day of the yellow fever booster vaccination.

The CDR3 loop is CSGQTGQETQYF. The CDR3 DNA reads TGCAGCGGCCAGACGGGCCAAGAGACCCAGTACTTC. This rearrangement joins TRBV29-1 to TRBJ2-5, with no clear D. Trimming removed 7 bases from V and 1 base from J, with 10 bases in between. This CDR3 comprises 12 residues. Germline CDR1 is SQVTM and CDR2 is ANQGSEA.